These 26 T cell receptor beta chains were all obtained from the same sample, sequenced in a study of control samples from healthy donors and cancer patients. The repertoire was sequenced with immunoSEQ multiplex PCR; TCRdb's copy has only in-frame clones and lacks some. Here the sample spans 150,000 or so clones, about 86% being singletons. Sequencing was done on a sample of blood. The receptors here all came from a man aged 18 to 29 in good health.

V is TRBV5-8 and J is TRBJ2-1; TRBD1 matches 9 bases. J was trimmed by 5 bases and V by 3 bases; bases with no gene match: 9. The CDR3 has 16 residues. The germline CDR1 and CDR2 sequences are SGHTS and YDEGEE. In DNA, the CDR3 is TGTGCCAGCAGCTCTTCCGGGACAGGGATTAACAATGAGCAGTTCTTC. This translates into CASSSSGTGINNEQFF.

This clone was seen more than once but under ten times. The rearrangement uses TRBV6-6 and TRBJ1-2, with 7 bases fitting TRBD1. The V gene end was trimmed by 7 bases and the J gene end by 2 bases; junction bases not matched to a gene: 7. This CDR3 region has 14 residues. Germline lookup yields CDR1 MNHNY and CDR2 SVGAGI (reference sequence). Here the CDR3 reads CASTSSDRNYGYTF. As DNA, the CDR3 is TGTGCCAGCACCTCCTCGGACAGGAACTATGGCTACACCTTC.

The chain couples TRBV7-2 to TRBJ2-2, with D uncertain. The V gene lost 2 bases and the J gene lost 1 base, with 5 bases spanning the gap. The CDR3 is 14 amino acids. In germline, CDR1 is SGHTA, CDR2 FQGNSA. This CDR3 is CASSLTLNTGELFF. DNA of the CDR3: TGTGCCAGCAGCTTAACTCTGAACACCGGGGAGCTGTTTTTT.

In the case of this clone: Other DNA sequences of this sample code for an identical CDR3. The chain is built from TRBV12-3 or TRBV12-4 and TRBJ2-2; D is unresolved. This CDR3 spans 12 amino acids. Between the trimmed V and J ends, which lost 3 bases and 5 bases, there was a span of 4 bases. The CDR3 here is CASSFGTGELFF. The CDR3 nucleotides are TGTGCCAGCAGTTTCGGGACCGGGGAGCTGTTTTTT.

This clone was detected only a few times. The V gene is TRBV21-1, the J gene TRBJ2-3; the table names TRBD2, a call not compared with the DNA. TRBV21-1 is termed a pseudogene. The CDR3 length is 20 residues. The CDR3 nucleotides are TGTGCCAGCAGCAAAGCGCCTTACCCACTAGAGGTGACAAGCACAGATACGCAGTATTTT. The encoded protein is CASSKAPYPLEVTSTDTQYF.

CDR3 loop: CASSVGGGLTYEQYF. As DNA, the CDR3 is TGTGCCAGCAGCGTAGGAGGGGGCCTCACCTACGAGCAGTACTTC. The chain is built from TRBV9 and TRBJ2-7, with 7 nucleotides matching TRBD1. Trimming at V came to 0 bases and at J to 2 bases, leaving 5 bases not matched to a gene. Germline V gene lookup returns CDR1 SGDLS and CDR2 YYNGEE. The CDR3 has 15 amino acids. The whole variable domain, filled in from reference TRBV9 and TRBJ2-7, reads DSGVTQTPKHLITATGQRVTLRCSPRSGDLSVYWYQQSLDQGLQFLIQYYNGEERAKGNILERFSAQQFPDLHSELNLSSLELGDSALYFCASSVGGGLTYEQYFGPGTRLTVT.

Concerning this clone itself: The junction and the germline gene differ at one end; a read error may be behind it. V gene TRBV7-7 combines with J gene TRBJ2-5; 10 nucleotides line up with TRBD2. Germline V lookup: CDR1 SSHAT, CDR2 FNYEAQ (reference sequence). The CDR3 length is 17 residues. CDR3 in amino acids: CASSLERGGTFQETQYF. In nucleotides, the CDR3 is TGTGCTAGCAGCTTGGAGCGGGGGGGAACCTTCCAAGAGACCCAGTACTTC. Using reference TRBV7-7 and TRBJ2-5 for the parts outside the CDR3, the full variable domain is GAGVSQSPRYKVTKRGQDVTLRCDPISSHATLYWYQQALGQGPEFLTYFNYEAQPDKSGLPSDRFSAERPEGSISTLTIQRTEQRDSAMYRCASSLERGGTFQETQYFGPGTRLLVL.

The chain joins TRBV5-1 to TRBJ2-1; TRBD2 is a possible D gene (6 bases). CDR1 is SGHRS, CDR2 YFSETQ, per germline. Trimming took 4 bases from V and 1 from J, leaving 15 bases between them. The CDR3 spans 16 residues. CDR3 nucleotide sequence: TGCGCCAGCAGCCGTCTCCTAGCGACTTCCTACAATGAGCAGTTCTTC. Its protein is CASSRLLATSYNEQFF.

The V call is TRBV25-1, the J call TRBJ2-1; TRBD2 is a possible D gene (5 bases). The V end was cut by 1 base, the J end by 3 bases, with 16 bases between. This CDR3 has 17 amino acids. Germline V gene lookup returns CDR1 MGHDK and CDR2 SYGVNS. The CDR3 region is CASSEFEAAEDYNEQFF. The CDR3 DNA follows: TGTGCCAGCAGTGAATTTGAAGCGGCCGAAGACTACAATGAGCAGTTCTTC.

J is TRBJ2-1 and V is TRBV9, with TRBD2 identical over 9 bases. The CDR3 loop spans 16 amino acids. Per germline, CDR1 SGDLS and CDR2 YYNGEE. The V segment lost 5 bases and the J segment 4 bases; nucleotides outside the gene matches: 10. The CDR3: CASSGGAGGLYNEQFF. CDR3 nucleotides: TGTGCCAGCAGTGGAGGAGCGGGGGGCCTGTACAATGAGCAGTTCTTC.

V gene TRBV5-8 combines with J gene TRBJ2-1; a weak D match, TRBD2 (5 bases). Germline V CDR1 and CDR2: SGHTS, YDEGEE. The germline V and J ends were trimmed by 4 bases and 2 bases, with 13 bases remaining between them. The CDR3 contains 15 residues. The CDR3 nucleotides read TGTGCCAGCAGCGGGGTCTCGGGGACCTACAATGAGCAGTTCTTC. It codes for CASSGVSGTYNEQFF.

The CDR3: CASSIASSGGYEQFF. The DNA of the CDR3 is TGTGCCAGTAGTATAGCTTCTAGCGGGGGGTATGAGCAGTTCTTC. The chain links TRBV19 to TRBJ2-1; the match to TRBD2 covers 11 bases. The J segment lost 8 bases and the V segment lost 1 base, leaving 4 bases of the junction unmatched. Germline V gene data show CDR1 as LNHDA and CDR2 as SQIVND (reference sequence). The CDR3 extends over 15 amino acids. The variable domain in full, with the rest retrieved from reference TRBV19 and TRBJ2-1, is DGGITQSPKYLFRKEGQNVTLSCEQNLNHDAMYWYRQDPGQGLRLIYYSQIVNDFQKGDIAEGYSVSREKKESFPLTVTSAQKNPTAFYLCASSIASSGGYEQFFGPGTRLTVL.

The V gene is TRBV19, the J gene TRBJ1-6, with a tentative D call TRBD1 (5 bases). In germline, CDR1 is LNHDA, CDR2 SQIVND (reference sequence). Trimming took off 3 bases at V and 2 bases at J, with 8 bases between the two ends. CDR3 length equals 15 residues. CDR3 in amino acids: CASSIRAAYNSPLHF. CDR3 in DNA: TGTGCCAGTAGTATCAGGGCGGCCTATAATTCACCCCTCCACTTT.

The chain carries TRBV12-3 or TRBV12-4 and TRBJ1-5; 10 bases match TRBD1. V lost 6 bases, J lost 8 bases, and 4 bases stayed unmatched. This CDR3 comprises 13 residues. This chain's CDR3 is CASRPTGGEPQHF. In DNA form, the CDR3 reads TGTGCCAGCAGACCGACAGGGGGCGAGCCCCAGCATTTT.

This CDR3 is CASSLGTADLGYTF. In DNA form, the CDR3 reads TGCGCCAGCAGCCTTGGGACGGCCGATTTAGGCTACACCTTC. The chain links TRBV5-1 to TRBJ1-2; the D gene is possibly TRBD1 (5 bases). Germline lookup yields CDR1 SGHRS and CDR2 YFSETQ. The CDR3 contains 14 residues. V was shortened by 4 bases and J by 8 bases, with 18 bases between the two germline ends.

The rearrangement joins TRBV27 to TRBJ1-2, with TRBD1 matching 11 bases. This CDR3 region has 15 residues. Trimming cost V 5 bases and J 4 bases; bases outside gene matches: 6. Germline lookup yields CDR1 MNHEY and CDR2 SMNVEV (reference sequence). The chain's CDR3 is CASSPRDRGIYGYTF. CDR3 DNA sequence: TGTGCCAGCAGTCCCCGGGACAGGGGGATCTATGGCTACACCTTC.

J is TRBJ2-6 and V is TRBV28; TRBD1 agrees at 8 bases. Germline V gives CDR1 MDHEN, CDR2 SYDVKM. Trimming cost V 4 bases and J 1 base; bases outside gene matches: 9. This CDR3 comprises 18 residues. In DNA, the CDR3 is TGTGCCAGCAGTTCTCCCGGGACAGGCTATTCTGGGGCCAACGTCCTGACTTTC. It specifies CASSSPGTGYSGANVLTF.

Turning to this clone: The sample holds other DNA sequences that translate to the same CDR3. The V and J genes are TRBV7-8 and TRBJ2-7; D remains ambiguous. The CDR3 has 13 amino acids. Trimming shortened V by 3 bases and J by 1 base, and 7 bases separated the two germline ends. Germline loops: CDR1 SGHVS, CDR2 FQNEAQ. The CDR3 sequence: CASSLTASYEQYF. CDR3 in DNA: TGTGCCAGCAGCTTGACTGCATCCTACGAGCAGTACTTC.

The chain couples TRBV27 to TRBJ2-7; D remains unclear. The CDR3 is made up of 13 amino acids. CDR1 and CDR2 (germline): MNHEY, SMNVEV (reference sequence). Trimming left V 2 bases short and J 0 bases short, with 5 bases between. Here the CDR3 DNA reads TGTGCCAGCAGTTTACGCAACTCCTACGAGCAGTACTTC. Protein: CASSLRNSYEQYF.

This sequence joins TRBV9 and TRBJ2-3; a weak D match, TRBD1 (7 bases). Germline V gene data show CDR1 as SGDLS and CDR2 as YYNGEE. The length of the CDR3 is 14 residues. The CDR3 loop reads CLHPGGPGTDTQYF. The CDR3 nucleotides are TGTCTTCACCCAGGGGGGCCGGGCACAGATACGCAGTATTTT.

CDR3 nucleotide sequence: TGTGCCACCAGTAGTTCGCTAACAGGGGAGCCGTACGAGCAGTACTTC. Its translation is CATSSSLTGEPYEQYF. V gene TRBV24-1 combines with J gene TRBJ2-7; 7 positions match TRBD1. After removal of 6 bases from V and 4 bases from J, the junction contained 14 bases not matched to a gene. The CDR3 has 16 amino acids. Germline CDR1 is KGHDR and CDR2 is SFDVKD.

The rearrangement uses TRBV2 and TRBJ2-7; no firm D call. V lost 5 bases, J lost 6 bases, and 14 bases lay in between. The CDR3 is 13 residues long. Germline CDR1 and CDR2: SNHLY and FYNNEI. The chain's CDR3 is CASSLGLLAEQYF. CDR3 bases: TGTGCCAGCAGTCTGGGTCTCCTCGCCGAGCAGTACTTC.

J is TRBJ1-4 and V is TRBV6-2 or TRBV6-3; D gene uncertain. In germline, CDR1 is MNHEY, CDR2 SVGEGT. V shed 2 bases and J shed 8 bases, with 9 bases lying between them. The CDR3 is made up of 13 amino acids. CDR3 loop: CASSYGFGEKLFF. CDR3 coding DNA: TGTGCCAGCAGTTACGGATTTGGGGAAAAACTGTTTTTT.

The CDR3 bases are TGTGCCAGCAGTTTGGGGGTGCTGAATAATTCACCCCTCCACTTT. It codes for CASSLGVLNNSPLHF. This chain connects TRBV28 to TRBJ1-6; tentative D call: TRBD1 (5 bases). CDR1 is MDHEN and CDR2 is SYDVKM in the germline V gene. The CDR3 has 15 amino acids. V was trimmed by 3 bases and J by 5 bases, leaving 11 bases between them.

The chain is built from TRBV19 and TRBJ1-5; TRBD1 agrees at 11 bases. The CDR3 extends over 15 amino acids. The germline gives CDR1 LNHDA, CDR2 SQIVND (reference sequence). V lost 6 bases to trimming and J lost 6 bases; unmatched junction nucleotides: 7. CDR3 sequence reads: CASSDEGQGVQPQHF. CDR3 nucleotide sequence: TGTGCCAGTAGCGACGAGGGACAGGGGGTTCAGCCCCAGCATTTT.

The gene calls are TRBV5-4 and TRBJ1-2, with 9 bases matching TRBD1. The length of the CDR3 is 16 residues. J lost 4 bases, V lost 0 bases, and 7 bases had no gene match. Germline V gives CDR1 SGHNT, CDR2 YYREEE (reference sequence). The CDR3 spells CASSLGSRDRVYGYTF. Written as DNA, the CDR3 is TGTGCCAGCAGCTTGGGTTCCCGGGACAGGGTCTATGGCTACACCTTC.